This T cell receptor (beta chain) emerged from a study of blood T cell repertoires in COVID-19. Across the whole study: Researchers got acute and convalescent COVID-19 samples from the United States, Italy and Spain. Sources were T cells, B-cell-depleted T cells, or PBMCs; the material itself was cDNA or gDNA.

V was shortened by 3 bases and J by 8 bases, with 16 bases between the two germline ends. Germline V lookup: CDR1 KGHSH, CDR2 LQKENI. The CDR3 extends over 15 amino acids. In the original analysis: It was from reference gene primer amplification that nucleated cell counts were estimated. The table came from immunoSEQ multiplex PCR; TCRdb's copy has only in-frame clones and leaves some out. V and J calls and clone size are those listed in that table; D and trimming were worked out from the DNA. Seen here are about 59,000 clones, over 75% observed once, and the top ten hold around 5.5%. J is TRBJ1-4 and V is TRBV18; D is perhaps TRBD1 (5 bases). The sample taken for sequencing was peripheral blood. The sequence was obtained from a man aged 80 or over in a cohort sampled during active COVID-19. As DNA, the CDR3 is TGTGCCAGCTCACCCCGGGACGGACGGGGGGAAAAACTGTTTTTT. This gives the protein CASSPRDGRGEKLFF.